These T cell receptor beta chains were read from a single sample in a study of type 1 regulatory T cells. TCRdb re-derived calls from the reads in MiXCR, one entry per CDR3 protein. This table holds roughly 65,000 distinct CDR3 sequences, roughly 50% found once. Which antigens these TCRs recognize remains unknown. The sequenced sample consisted of cultured non-Tr1 T cells, either the whole culture or a sorted T cell fraction (not recorded which). The receptors were sampled from a human donor in good health. Both conserved end residues are part of each CDR3. D genes are given only for firm matches. Only part of the rows carry a size: once, few, many, or a class if the clone is expanded.

TRBV5-1	TRBD1	TRBJ1-1	few	CASSLQGAGVNTEAFF	TGCGCCAGCAGCTTACAGGGGGCGGGGGTGAACACTGAAGCTTTCTTT
TRBV6-5	-	TRBJ1-2	-	CASSYSRQPYGYTF	TGTGCCAGCAGTTACTCGCGACAGCCATATGGCTACACCTTC
TRBV6-5	-	TRBJ1-4	-	CASSYRGGKGREKLFF	TGTGCCAGCAGTTACCGGGGGGGCAAAGGGCGTGAAAAACTGTTTTTT
TRBV2	-	TRBJ2-6	few	CASSDSSTSGANVLTF	TGTGCCAGCAGTGATAGTTCCACCTCTGGGGCCAACGTCCTGACTTTC
TRBV2	-	TRBJ1-2	-	CASSPQGNYGYTF	TGTGCCAGCAGTCCTCAGGGGAACTATGGCTACACCTTC
TRBV7-2	-	TRBJ2-3	-	CASSLVVAEWYTDTQYF	TGTGCCAGCAGCTTAGTGGTAGCGGAATGGTACACAGATACGCAGTATTTT
TRBV7-2	TRBD2	TRBJ2-5	few	CASSSSGGTQYF	TGTGCCAGCAGCTCTAGCGGGGGTACCCAGTACTTC
TRBV20-1	TRBD1	TRBJ1-1	-	CSASNQGGTVTEAFF	TGCAGTGCTAGTAATCAGGGGGGGACGGTTACTGAAGCTTTCTTT
TRBV12-3/TRBV12-4	-	TRBJ1-3	few	CASSSGISGNTIYF	TGTGCCAGCAGTTCAGGGATCTCTGGAAACACCATATATTTT
TRBV12-3/TRBV12-4	-	TRBJ1-2	-	CASSDRDTLRYTF	TGTGCCAGCAGTGACCGGGACACCTTACGCTACACCTTC
TRBV12-3/TRBV12-4	-	TRBJ2-2	few	CASIRGTNTGELFF	TGTGCCAGCATCCGGGGGACGAACACCGGGGAGCTGTTTTTT
TRBV7-2	-	TRBJ1-2	once	CASSYPGGRYGYTF	TGTGCCAGCAGCTACCCGGGCGGAAGATATGGCTACACCTTC
TRBV20-1	TRBD1	TRBJ1-1	-	CSASGTVNTEAFF	TGCAGTGCTTCCGGGACAGTGAACACTGAAGCTTTCTTT
TRBV6-1	-	TRBJ2-1	few	CASLDPMGYNEQFF	TGTGCCAGCCTCGACCCGATGGGGTACAATGAGCAGTTCTTC
TRBV12-3/TRBV12-4	-	TRBJ2-1	-	CASSKGQSYNEQFF	TGTGCCAGCAGCAAGGGACAATCCTACAATGAGCAGTTCTTC
TRBV2	-	TRBJ2-1	few	CASRQVAYNEQFF	TGTGCCAGCAGGCAGGTCGCATACAATGAGCAGTTCTTC
TRBV7-2	TRBD1	TRBJ1-2	few	CASSLATGQGGGDYGYTF	TGTGCCAGCAGCTTAGCGACGGGACAGGGCGGAGGGGACTATGGCTACACCTTC
TRBV2	-	TRBJ1-5	-	CASSPDSYSNQPQHF	TGTGCCAGCAGTCCGGACAGTTATAGCAATCAGCCCCAGCATTTT
TRBV19	TRBD2	TRBJ2-3	-	CASKKRGVADTQYF	TGTGCCAGTAAGAAGCGGGGGGTGGCAGATACGCAGTATTTT
TRBV6-1	TRBD2	TRBJ2-7	-	CASSEHPSGAREQYF	TGTGCCAGCAGTGAACATCCTAGCGGGGCTCGCGAGCAGTACTTC
TRBV30	TRBD1	TRBJ2-1	once	CAWSGLRTGGEMVNEQFF	TGTGCCTGGAGTGGTCTCCGGACAGGGGGGGAGATGGTCAATGAGCAGTTCTTC
TRBV7-9	-	TRBJ1-1	few	CASSLEDGHTEAFF	TGTGCCAGCAGCTTAGAGGACGGGCACACTGAAGCTTTCTTT
TRBV7-9	TRBD1	TRBJ1-2	-	CASSLADRAYFTF	TGTGCCAGCAGCTTAGCGGACAGGGCGTATTTCACCTTC
TRBV6-1	TRBD1	TRBJ1-1	-	CASNSGGTTEAFF	TGTGCCAGCAATTCAGGGGGGACCACTGAAGCTTTCTTT
TRBV4-2	TRBD1	TRBJ2-1	-	CASSPGQGPSNEQFF	TGTGCCAGCAGCCCAGGACAGGGACCCTCCAATGAGCAGTTCTTC